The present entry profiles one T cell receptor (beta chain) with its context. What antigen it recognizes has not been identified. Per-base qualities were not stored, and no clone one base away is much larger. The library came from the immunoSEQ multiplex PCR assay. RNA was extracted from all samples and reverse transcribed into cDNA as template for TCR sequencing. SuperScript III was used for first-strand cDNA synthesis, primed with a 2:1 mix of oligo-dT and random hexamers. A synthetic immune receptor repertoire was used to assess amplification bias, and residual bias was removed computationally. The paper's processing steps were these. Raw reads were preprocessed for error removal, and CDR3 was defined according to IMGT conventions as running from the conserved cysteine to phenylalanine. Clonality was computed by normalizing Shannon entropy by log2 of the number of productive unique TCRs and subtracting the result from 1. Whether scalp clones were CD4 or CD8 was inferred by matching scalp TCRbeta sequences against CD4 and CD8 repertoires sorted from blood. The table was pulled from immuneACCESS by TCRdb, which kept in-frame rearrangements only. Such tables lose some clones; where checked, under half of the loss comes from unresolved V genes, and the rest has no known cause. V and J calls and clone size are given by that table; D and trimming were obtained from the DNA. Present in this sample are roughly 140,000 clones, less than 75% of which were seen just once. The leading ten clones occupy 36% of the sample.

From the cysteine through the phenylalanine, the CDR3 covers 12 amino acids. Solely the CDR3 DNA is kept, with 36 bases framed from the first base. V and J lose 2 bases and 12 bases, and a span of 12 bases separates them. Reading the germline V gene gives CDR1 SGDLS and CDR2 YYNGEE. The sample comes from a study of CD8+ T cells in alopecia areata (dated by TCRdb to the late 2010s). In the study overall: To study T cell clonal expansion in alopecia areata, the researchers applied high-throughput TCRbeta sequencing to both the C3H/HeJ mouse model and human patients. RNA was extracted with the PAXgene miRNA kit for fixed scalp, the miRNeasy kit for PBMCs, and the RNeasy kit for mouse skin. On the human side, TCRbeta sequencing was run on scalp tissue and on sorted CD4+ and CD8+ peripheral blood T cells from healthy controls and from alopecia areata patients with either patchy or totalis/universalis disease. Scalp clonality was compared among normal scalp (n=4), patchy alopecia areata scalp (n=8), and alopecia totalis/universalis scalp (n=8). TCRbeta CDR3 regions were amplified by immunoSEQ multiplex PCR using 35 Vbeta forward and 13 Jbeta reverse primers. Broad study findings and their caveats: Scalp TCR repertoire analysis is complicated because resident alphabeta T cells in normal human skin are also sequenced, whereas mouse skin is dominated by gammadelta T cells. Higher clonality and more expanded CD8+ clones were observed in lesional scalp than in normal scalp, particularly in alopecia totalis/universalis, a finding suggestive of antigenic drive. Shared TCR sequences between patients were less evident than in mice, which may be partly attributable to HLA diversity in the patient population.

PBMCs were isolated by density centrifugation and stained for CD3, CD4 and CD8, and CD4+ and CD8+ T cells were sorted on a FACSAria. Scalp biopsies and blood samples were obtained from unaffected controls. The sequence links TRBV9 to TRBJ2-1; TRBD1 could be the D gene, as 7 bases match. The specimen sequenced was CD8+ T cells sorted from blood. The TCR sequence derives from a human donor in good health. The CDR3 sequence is CASSVQGGRQFF. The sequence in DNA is TGTGCCAGCAGCGTCCAGGGGGGAAGGCAGTTCTTC.